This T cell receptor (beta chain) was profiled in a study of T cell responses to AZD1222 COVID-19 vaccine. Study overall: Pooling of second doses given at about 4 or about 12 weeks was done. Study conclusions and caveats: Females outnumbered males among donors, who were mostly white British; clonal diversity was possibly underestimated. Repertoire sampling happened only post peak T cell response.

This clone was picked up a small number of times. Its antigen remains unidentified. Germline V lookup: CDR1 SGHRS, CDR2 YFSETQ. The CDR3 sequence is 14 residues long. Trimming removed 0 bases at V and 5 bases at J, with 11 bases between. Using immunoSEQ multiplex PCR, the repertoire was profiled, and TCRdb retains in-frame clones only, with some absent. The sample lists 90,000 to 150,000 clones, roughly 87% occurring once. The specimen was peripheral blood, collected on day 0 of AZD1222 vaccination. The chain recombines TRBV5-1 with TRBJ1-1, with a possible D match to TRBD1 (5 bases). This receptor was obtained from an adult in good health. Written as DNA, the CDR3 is TGCGCCAGCAGCTTGGATCTGGGGGGGACTGAAGCTTTCTTT. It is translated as CASSLDLGGTEAFF.